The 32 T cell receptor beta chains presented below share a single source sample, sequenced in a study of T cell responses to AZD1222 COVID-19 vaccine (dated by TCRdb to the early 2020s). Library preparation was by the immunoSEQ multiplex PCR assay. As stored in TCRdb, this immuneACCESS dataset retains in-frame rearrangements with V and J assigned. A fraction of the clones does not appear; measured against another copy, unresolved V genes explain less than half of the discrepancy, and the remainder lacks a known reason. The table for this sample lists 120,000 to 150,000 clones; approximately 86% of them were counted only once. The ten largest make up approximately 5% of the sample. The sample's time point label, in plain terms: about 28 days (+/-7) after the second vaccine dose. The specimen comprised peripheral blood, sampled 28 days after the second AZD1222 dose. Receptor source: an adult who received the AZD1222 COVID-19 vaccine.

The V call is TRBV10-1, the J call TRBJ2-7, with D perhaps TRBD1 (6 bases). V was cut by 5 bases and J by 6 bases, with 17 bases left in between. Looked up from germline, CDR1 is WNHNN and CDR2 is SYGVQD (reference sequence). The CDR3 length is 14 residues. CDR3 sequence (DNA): TGCGCCAGCAGTACCGGGACACACAGGCTCGAGCAGTACTTC. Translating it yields CASSTGTHRLEQYF.

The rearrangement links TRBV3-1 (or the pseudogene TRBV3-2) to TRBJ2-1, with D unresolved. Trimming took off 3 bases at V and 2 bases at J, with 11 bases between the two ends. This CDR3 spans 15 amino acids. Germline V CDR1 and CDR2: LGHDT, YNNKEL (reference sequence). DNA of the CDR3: TGTGCCAGCAGCCAGGGCCCGGGTACCTACAATGAGCAGTTCTTC. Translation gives CASSQGPGTYNEQFF.

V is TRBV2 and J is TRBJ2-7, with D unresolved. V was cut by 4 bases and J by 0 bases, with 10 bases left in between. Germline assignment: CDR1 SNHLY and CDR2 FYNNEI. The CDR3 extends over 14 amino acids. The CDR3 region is CASSASSPSYEQYF. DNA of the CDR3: TGTGCCAGCAGTGCGAGCAGCCCCTCCTACGAGCAGTACTTC.

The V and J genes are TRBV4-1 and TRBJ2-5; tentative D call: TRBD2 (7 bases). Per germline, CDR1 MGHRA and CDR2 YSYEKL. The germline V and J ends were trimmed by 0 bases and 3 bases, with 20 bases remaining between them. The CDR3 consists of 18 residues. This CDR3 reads CASSQDRGGGPWEETQYF. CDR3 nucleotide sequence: TGCGCCAGCAGCCAAGATCGTGGGGGGGGCCCCTGGGAAGAGACCCAGTACTTC.

CDR3 coding DNA: TGTGCCAGCAGCTTAGACGGCAGCTCCTACAATGAGCAGTTCTTC. It translates to CASSLDGSSYNEQFF. The J gene is TRBJ2-1, the V gene TRBV7-9; D is undetermined. V lost 1 base and J lost 0, with 7 bases in between. The CDR3 runs 15 residues. From germline, CDR1 is SEHNR and CDR2 FQNEAQ (reference sequence).

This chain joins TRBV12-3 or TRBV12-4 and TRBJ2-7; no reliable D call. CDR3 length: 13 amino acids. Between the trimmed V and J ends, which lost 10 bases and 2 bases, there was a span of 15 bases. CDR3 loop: CATPRPKTYEQYF. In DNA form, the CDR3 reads TGTGCCACCCCTCGGCCCAAAACCTACGAGCAGTACTTC.

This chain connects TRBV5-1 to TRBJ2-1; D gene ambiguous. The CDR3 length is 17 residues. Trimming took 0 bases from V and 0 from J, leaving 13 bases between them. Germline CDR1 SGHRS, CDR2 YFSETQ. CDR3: CASSLAGSVSSYNEQFF. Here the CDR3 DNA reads TGCGCCAGCAGCTTGGCCGGTTCGGTGAGCTCCTACAATGAGCAGTTCTTC.

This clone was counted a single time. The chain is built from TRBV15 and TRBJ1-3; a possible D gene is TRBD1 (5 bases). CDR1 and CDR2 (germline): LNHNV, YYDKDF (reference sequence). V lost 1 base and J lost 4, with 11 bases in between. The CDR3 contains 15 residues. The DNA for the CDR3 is TGTGCCACCAGCAGAGGCGGGGCCGGGGGAAACACCATATATTTT. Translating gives CATSRGGAGGNTIYF.

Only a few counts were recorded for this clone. The CDR3 sequence: CASSYAGLLAFF. Written as DNA, the CDR3 is TGTGCCAGCAGTTACGCGGGGCTATTAGCTTTCTTT. J is TRBJ1-1 and V is TRBV6-2 or TRBV6-3, with a possible D match to TRBD1 (5 bases). The V end was cut by 2 bases, the J end by 10 bases, with 11 bases between. The CDR3 runs to 12 residues. The germline V gene has CDR1 MNHEY and CDR2 SVGEGT.

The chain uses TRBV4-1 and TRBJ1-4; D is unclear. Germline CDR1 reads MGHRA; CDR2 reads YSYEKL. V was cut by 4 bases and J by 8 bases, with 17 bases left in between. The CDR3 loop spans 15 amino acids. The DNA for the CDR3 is TGCGCCAGCAGCCCCAGCGCGAAGGGAGGAGAAAAACTGTTTTTT. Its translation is CASSPSAKGGEKLFF.

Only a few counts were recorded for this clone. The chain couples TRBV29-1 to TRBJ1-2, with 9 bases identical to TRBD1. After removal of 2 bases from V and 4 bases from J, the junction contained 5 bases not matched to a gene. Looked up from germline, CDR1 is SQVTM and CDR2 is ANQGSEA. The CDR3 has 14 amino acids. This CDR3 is CSVEKGQGIYGYTF. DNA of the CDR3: TGCAGCGTTGAAAAGGGACAGGGAATCTATGGCTACACCTTC.

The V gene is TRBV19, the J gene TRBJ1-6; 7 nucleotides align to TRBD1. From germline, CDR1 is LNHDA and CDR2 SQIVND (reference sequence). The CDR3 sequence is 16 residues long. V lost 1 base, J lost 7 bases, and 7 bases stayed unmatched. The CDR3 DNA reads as TGTGCCAGTAGTATAGCCCGACAGGGTGGGAATTCACCCCTCCACTTT. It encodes CASSIARQGGNSPLHF.

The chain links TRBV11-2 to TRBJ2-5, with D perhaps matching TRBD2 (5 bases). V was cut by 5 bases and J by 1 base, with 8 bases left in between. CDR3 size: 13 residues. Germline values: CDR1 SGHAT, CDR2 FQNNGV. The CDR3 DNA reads TGTGCCAGCAGCCCAGCGGTCCAAGAGACCCAGTACTTC. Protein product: CASSPAVQETQYF.

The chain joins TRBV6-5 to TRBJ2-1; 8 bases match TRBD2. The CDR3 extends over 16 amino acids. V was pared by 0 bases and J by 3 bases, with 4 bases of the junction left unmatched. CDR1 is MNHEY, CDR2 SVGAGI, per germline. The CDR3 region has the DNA TGTGCCAGCAGTTACTCACTAGCGGACTACTACAATGAGCAGTTCTTC. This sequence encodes CASSYSLADYYNEQFF.

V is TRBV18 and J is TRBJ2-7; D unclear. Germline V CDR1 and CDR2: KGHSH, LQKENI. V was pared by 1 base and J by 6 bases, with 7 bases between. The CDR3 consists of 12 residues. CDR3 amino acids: CASSPRSSEQYF. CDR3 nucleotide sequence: TGTGCCAGCTCACCACGGTCGAGCGAGCAGTACTTC.

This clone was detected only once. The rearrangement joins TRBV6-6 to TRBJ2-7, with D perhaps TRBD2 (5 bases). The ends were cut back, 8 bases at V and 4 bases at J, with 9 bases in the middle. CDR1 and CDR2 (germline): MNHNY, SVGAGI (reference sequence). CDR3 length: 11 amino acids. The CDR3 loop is CASGPGYEQYF. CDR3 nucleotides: TGTGCCAGCGGCCCGGGGTACGAGCAGTACTTC.

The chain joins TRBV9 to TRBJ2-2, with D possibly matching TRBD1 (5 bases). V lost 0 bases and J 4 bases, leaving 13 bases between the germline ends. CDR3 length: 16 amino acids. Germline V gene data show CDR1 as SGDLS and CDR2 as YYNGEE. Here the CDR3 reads CASSVGKGQGTGELFF. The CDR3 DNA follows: TGTGCCAGCAGCGTAGGAAAGGGGCAGGGCACCGGGGAGCTGTTTTTT. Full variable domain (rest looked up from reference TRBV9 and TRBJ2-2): DSGVTQTPKHLITATGQRVTLRCSPRSGDLSVYWYQQSLDQGLQFLIQYYNGEERAKGNILERFSAQQFPDLHSELNLSSLELGDSALYFCASSVGKGQGTGELFFGEGSRLTVL.

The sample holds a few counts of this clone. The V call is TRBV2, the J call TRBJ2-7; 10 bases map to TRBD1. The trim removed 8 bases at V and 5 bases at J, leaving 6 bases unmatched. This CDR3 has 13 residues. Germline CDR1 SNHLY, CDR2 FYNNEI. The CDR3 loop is CASGPTGGNEQYF. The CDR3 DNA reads TGTGCCAGCGGACCGACAGGGGGCAACGAGCAGTACTTC.

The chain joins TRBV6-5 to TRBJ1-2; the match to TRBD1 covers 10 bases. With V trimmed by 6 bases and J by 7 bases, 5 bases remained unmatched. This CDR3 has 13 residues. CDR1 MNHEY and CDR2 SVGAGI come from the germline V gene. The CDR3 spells CASSLGQGFGYTF. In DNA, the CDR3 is TGTGCCAGCAGCCTGGGACAGGGGTTTGGCTACACCTTC.

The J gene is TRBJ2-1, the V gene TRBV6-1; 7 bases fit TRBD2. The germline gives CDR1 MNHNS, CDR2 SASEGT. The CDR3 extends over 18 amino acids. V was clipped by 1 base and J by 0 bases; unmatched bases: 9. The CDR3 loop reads CASSEGLGRGSSYNEQFF. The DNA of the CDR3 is TGTGCCAGCAGTGAAGGGTTGGGGAGGGGAAGCTCCTACAATGAGCAGTTCTTC.

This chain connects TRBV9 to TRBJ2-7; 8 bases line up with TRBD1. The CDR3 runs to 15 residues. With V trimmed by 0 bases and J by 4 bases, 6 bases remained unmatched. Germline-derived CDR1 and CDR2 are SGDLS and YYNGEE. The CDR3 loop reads CASSVEAGGRYEQYF. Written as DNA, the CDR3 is TGTGCCAGCAGCGTAGAGGCAGGGGGCAGGTACGAGCAGTACTTC.

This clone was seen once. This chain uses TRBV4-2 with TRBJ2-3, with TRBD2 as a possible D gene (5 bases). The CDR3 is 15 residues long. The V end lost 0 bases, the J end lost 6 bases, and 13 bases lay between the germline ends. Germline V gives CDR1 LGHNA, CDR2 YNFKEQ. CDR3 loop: CASSQDTYSGDTQYF. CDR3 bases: TGTGCCAGCAGCCAAGATACCTACTCGGGGGATACGCAGTATTTT.

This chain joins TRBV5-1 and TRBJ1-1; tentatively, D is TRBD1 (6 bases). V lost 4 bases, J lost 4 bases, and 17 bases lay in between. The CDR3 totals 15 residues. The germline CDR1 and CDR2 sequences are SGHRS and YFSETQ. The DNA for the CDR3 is TGCGCCAGCAGCCTACTACAGGGTGGGGGCACTGAAGCTTTCTTT. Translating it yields CASSLLQGGGTEAFF.

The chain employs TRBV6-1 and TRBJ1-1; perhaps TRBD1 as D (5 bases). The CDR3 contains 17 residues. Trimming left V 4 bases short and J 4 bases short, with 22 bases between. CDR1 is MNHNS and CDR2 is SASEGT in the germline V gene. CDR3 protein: CASSGPMGRGGSTEAFF. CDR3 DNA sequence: TGTGCCAGCAGTGGACCGATGGGTAGGGGAGGAAGCACTGAAGCTTTCTTT.

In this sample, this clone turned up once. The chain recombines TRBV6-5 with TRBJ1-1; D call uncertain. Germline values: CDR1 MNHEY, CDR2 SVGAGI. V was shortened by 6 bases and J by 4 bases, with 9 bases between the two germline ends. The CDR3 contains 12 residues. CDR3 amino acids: CASSYSSTEAFF. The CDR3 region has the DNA TGTGCCAGCAGCTATTCAAGCACTGAAGCTTTCTTT.

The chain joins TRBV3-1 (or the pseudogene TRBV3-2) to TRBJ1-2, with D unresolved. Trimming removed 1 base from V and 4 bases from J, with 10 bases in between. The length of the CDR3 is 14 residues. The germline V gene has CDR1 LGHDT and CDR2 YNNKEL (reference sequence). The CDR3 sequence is CASSQGPGSYGYTF. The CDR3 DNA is TGTGCCAGCAGCCAAGGACCGGGCAGCTATGGCTACACCTTC.

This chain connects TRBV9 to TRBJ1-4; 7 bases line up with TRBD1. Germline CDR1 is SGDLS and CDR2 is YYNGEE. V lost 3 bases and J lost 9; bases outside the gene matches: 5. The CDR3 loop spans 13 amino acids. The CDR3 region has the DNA TGTGCCAGCAGCGGACAGGGAGTAAAAAAACTGTTTTTT. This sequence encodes CASSGQGVKKLFF.

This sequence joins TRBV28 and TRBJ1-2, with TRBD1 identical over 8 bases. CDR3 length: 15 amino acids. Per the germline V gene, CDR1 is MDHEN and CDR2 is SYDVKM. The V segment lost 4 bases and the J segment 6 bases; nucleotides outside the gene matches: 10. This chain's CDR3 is CASSSGTGLRHGYTF. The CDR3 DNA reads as TGTGCCAGCAGTTCCGGGACAGGCCTTCGCCATGGCTACACCTTC.

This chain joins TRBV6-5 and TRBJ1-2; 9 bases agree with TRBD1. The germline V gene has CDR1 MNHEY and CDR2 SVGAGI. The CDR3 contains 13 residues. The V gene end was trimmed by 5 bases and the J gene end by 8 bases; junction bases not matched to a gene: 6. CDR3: CASSRTGAEGYTF. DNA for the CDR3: TGTGCCAGCAGTAGGACAGGGGCTGAGGGCTACACCTTC.

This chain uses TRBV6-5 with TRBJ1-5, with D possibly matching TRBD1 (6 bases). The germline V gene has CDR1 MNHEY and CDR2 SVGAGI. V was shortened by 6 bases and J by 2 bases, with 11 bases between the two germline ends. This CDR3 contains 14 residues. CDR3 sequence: CASSLTGRNQPQHF. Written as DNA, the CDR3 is TGTGCCAGCAGCCTGACAGGACGCAATCAGCCCCAGCATTTT.

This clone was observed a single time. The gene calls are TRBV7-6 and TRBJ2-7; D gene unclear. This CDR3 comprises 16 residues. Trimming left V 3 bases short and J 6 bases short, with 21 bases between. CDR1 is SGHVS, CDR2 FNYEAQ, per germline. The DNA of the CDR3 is TGTGCCAGCAGCTTCCGAACCCCTGGAGTTCCCTCCGAGCAGTACTTC. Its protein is CASSFRTPGVPSEQYF.

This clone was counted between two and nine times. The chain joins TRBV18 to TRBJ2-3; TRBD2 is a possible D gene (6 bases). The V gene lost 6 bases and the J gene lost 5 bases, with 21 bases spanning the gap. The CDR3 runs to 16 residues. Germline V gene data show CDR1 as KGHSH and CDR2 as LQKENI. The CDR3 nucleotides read TGTGCCAGCTCCCTAGCGACGGGAGCGAATGGAGATACGCAGTATTTT. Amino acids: CASSLATGANGDTQYF.